This record looks at one TCR beta chain sequence and its context. Its specificity is unknown. Data came from immunoSEQ multiplex PCR; TCRdb stores just in-frame clones and leaves some out. Among around 1,900,000 clones listed, just over 90% were seen once. This entry belongs to a study of shared clonotypes between healthy human individuals. Study-level findings and limits: It was only blood that was sampled, and tissue repertoires likely differ.

Looked up from germline, CDR1 is LNHDA and CDR2 is SQIVND (reference sequence). With 5 bases clipped from V and 3 bases from J, the junction kept 7 bases outside the gene matches. The CDR3 extends over 14 amino acids. The naive CD8 population came from CD45RO-negative cells selected for CCR7, without terminally differentiated effector memory CD45RA+ cells. The sample taken for sequencing was naive CD8+ T cells from PBMCs. The V gene is TRBV19, the J gene TRBJ2-7; 7 nucleotides match TRBD1. The clonotype was recovered from a man younger than 35 in good health. Some clones in this sample may be carry-over from other donors' samples. The CDR3 DNA is TGTGCCAGTAGTGTTCGGGACAGCCTCTACGAGCAGTACTTC. Protein sequence: CASSVRDSLYEQYF.